The sequence of this TCR beta chain was determined in a study of blood T cell repertoires in COVID-19. Study information: Samples taken during acute and convalescent COVID-19 were collected in the United States, Italy and Spain. T cells, B-cell-depleted T cells, or PBMCs supplied cDNA or gDNA.

Germline trimming cut 6 bases from V and 7 bases from J; bases unmatched to any gene: 11. Germline lookup yields CDR1 ENHRY and CDR2 SYGVKD. This CDR3 is 14 amino acids long. Per the authors' pipeline: Cell counts per sample came from amplifying reference gene primers. Assay used: immunoSEQ multiplex PCR; TCRdb lists only in-frame clones, some missing. For V, J and clone size, that table is used; D and trimming come from the DNA. The top ten hold roughly 61% of the sample, which has 35,000 to 50,000 clones, about 70% seen once. The clonotype comes from a man older than 75 with acute or convalescent COVID-19. The rearrangement links TRBV10-3 to TRBJ2-7, with TRBD2 matching 8 bases. Sequencing was performed on peripheral blood. This CDR3 reads CAIRDGLALREQYF. CDR3 nucleotides: TGTGCCATCAGGGATGGACTAGCCCTTCGGGAGCAGTACTTC.